These 20 T cell receptor beta chains were sequenced from one sample in a study of control samples from healthy donors and cancer patients (dated by TCRdb to about 2020). The library was generated by the immunoSEQ multiplex PCR assay. The table comes from immuneACCESS by way of TCRdb, which keeps in-frame sequences with V and J called. Part of the clones is missing from these tables; in studies checked, under half for an unresolved V gene and the rest for unknown reasons. The sample data list around 130,000 clones, and about 95% of these were observed just once. In total, the top ten clones hold 3.6% of the sample. Material: blood. The receptors stem from a man aged 25 to 40 in good health.

CDR3 region: CASSFGQGNEKLFF. DNA of the CDR3: TGTGCCAGCAGCTTTGGACAGGGGAATGAAAAACTGTTTTTT. This rearrangement joins TRBV7-9 to TRBJ1-4, with 9 bases fitting TRBD1. The CDR3 totals 14 residues. V was pared by 3 bases and J by 5 bases, with 1 base of the junction left unmatched. Germline CDR1 is SEHNR and CDR2 is FQNEAQ (reference sequence).

This clone was seen only once. The CDR3 sequence: CASSSTRGGLGHEQYF. In nucleotides, the CDR3 is TGTGCCAGCAGCTCGACTCGGGGGGGCCTCGGCCACGAGCAGTACTTC. J is TRBJ2-7 and V is TRBV11-2, with 8 bases fitting TRBD2. Germline CDR1 SGHAT, CDR2 FQNNGV. The CDR3 is made up of 16 amino acids. The J segment lost 5 bases and the V segment lost 4 bases, leaving 13 bases of the junction unmatched. The whole variable domain, filled in from reference TRBV11-2 and TRBJ2-7, reads EAGVAQSPRYKIIEKRQSVAFWCNPISGHATLYWYQQILGQGPKLLIQFQNNGVVDDSQLPKDRFSAERLKGVDSTLKIQPAKLEDSAVYLCASSSTRGGLGHEQYFGPGTRLTVT.

The rearrangement joins TRBV28 to TRBJ1-4; D is unresolved. The V end lost 2 bases, the J end lost 8 bases, and 9 bases lay between the germline ends. Germline loops: CDR1 MDHEN, CDR2 SYDVKM. The CDR3 totals 13 residues. In nucleotides, the CDR3 is TGTGCCAGCAGTTTAACCCTAGGAGAAAAACTGTTTTTT. Its protein product is CASSLTLGEKLFF.

The CDR3 nucleotides read TGTGCCAGCAGTGAAGCGGGGACAGAGCTAGCAGATACGCAGTATTTT. This sequence encodes CASSEAGTELADTQYF. J is TRBJ2-3 and V is TRBV6-1; 7 bases match TRBD1. CDR1 is MNHNS, CDR2 SASEGT, per germline. V lost 0 bases and J lost 4; bases outside the gene matches: 7. The CDR3 has 16 residues.

V and J are TRBV9 and TRBJ1-3; no reliable D call. Looked up from germline, CDR1 is SGDLS and CDR2 is YYNGEE. V was shortened by 0 bases and J by 3 bases, with 7 bases between the two germline ends. The CDR3 is made up of 14 amino acids. CDR3 bases: TGTGCCAGCAGCGTAGGGGAGGGTGGAAACACCATATATTTT. Translated: CASSVGEGGNTIYF.

The table lists this clone with a few counts. The chain uses TRBV3-1 (or the pseudogene TRBV3-2) and TRBJ1-1; D is perhaps TRBD1 (5 bases). CDR3 length: 14 amino acids. Germline loops: CDR1 LGHDT, CDR2 YNNKEL (reference sequence). V lost 0 bases to trimming and J lost 5 bases, with 10 bases between them. CDR3 DNA: TGTGCCAGCAGCCAAGACGGGACTTTGACTGAAGCTTTCTTT. It is translated as CASSQDGTLTEAFF.

The gene calls are TRBV30 and TRBJ2-7, with D maybe TRBD1 (6 bases). Germline V gives CDR1 GTSNPN, CDR2 SVGIG (reference sequence). The CDR3 consists of 11 residues. Trimming cost V 1 base and J 9 bases, with 10 bases left between them. CDR3 sequence: CAWSGGQLQYF. The CDR3 DNA follows: TGTGCCTGGAGTGGAGGACAGTTGCAGTACTTC.

V and J are TRBV9 and TRBJ2-1, with 9 bases matching TRBD2. Unmatched junction bases numbered 2, after V lost 4 bases and J lost 0 bases. CDR3 size: 15 residues. Germline V gene data show CDR1 as SGDLS and CDR2 as YYNGEE. The CDR3 protein is CASSISGSSYNEQFF. The DNA for the CDR3 is TGTGCCAGCAGCATTAGCGGGAGCTCCTACAATGAGCAGTTCTTC.

CDR3 bases: TGTGCCATCAGGGGGGCAGGGGACGAAAAACTGTTTTTT. This sequence encodes CAIRGAGDEKLFF. The chain uses TRBV10-3 and TRBJ1-4; TRBD1 might be the D (6 bases). Trimming took 6 bases from V and 8 from J, leaving 13 bases between them. The CDR3 sequence is 13 residues long. The V gene's germline CDR1 is ENHRY and CDR2 SYGVKD.

The chain links TRBV4-1 to TRBJ1-3; D not resolved. The ends were cut back, 1 base at V and 4 bases at J, with 11 bases in the middle. The CDR3 length is 15 residues. Germline V gene sequence: CDR1 MGHRA, CDR2 YSYEKL. The chain's CDR3 is CASSQGSSYGNTIYF. The CDR3, as DNA: TGCGCCAGCAGCCAAGGGAGTTCCTACGGAAACACCATATATTTT.

The rearrangement uses TRBV15 and TRBJ2-3, with 13 nucleotides matching TRBD2. Unmatched junction bases numbered 8, after V lost 3 bases and J lost 5 bases. Germline V CDR1 and CDR2: LNHNV, YYDKDF (reference sequence). The CDR3 length is 17 residues. For the CDR3, the DNA is TGTGCCACCAGCAGTCCCGGGACTAGCGGGGCTGGAGATACGCAGTATTTT. The encoded protein is CATSSPGTSGAGDTQYF. The full variable domain, with the rest looked up from reference TRBV15 and TRBJ2-3, is DAMVIQNPRYQVTQFGKPVTLSCSQTLNHNVMYWYQQKSSQAPKLLFHYYDKDFNNEADTPDNFQSRRPNTSFCFLDIRSPGLGDTAMYLCATSSPGTSGAGDTQYFGPGTRLTVL.

This clone has just one count. The V and J genes are TRBV28 and TRBJ1-5, with D perhaps TRBD1 (6 bases). V was cut by 10 bases and J by 5 bases, with 18 bases left in between. Germline lookup yields CDR1 MDHEN and CDR2 SYDVKM. This CDR3 has 14 residues. CDR3 region: CATVPDRIDQPQHF. CDR3 coding DNA: TGTGCCACCGTCCCCGACAGGATCGATCAGCCCCAGCATTTT. Full variable domain (missing parts from reference TRBV28 and TRBJ1-5): DVKVTQSSRYLVKRTGEKVFLECVQDMDHENMFWYRQDPGLGLRLIYFSYDVKMKEKGDIPEGYSVSREKKERFSLILESASTNQTSMYLCATVPDRIDQPQHFGDGTRLSIL.

The CDR3 DNA is TGTGCCACCAGTGACGACGACAGGGGCCCTGTGGATACGCAGTATTTT. Its translation is CATSDDDRGPVDTQYF. V usage is TRBV24-1 and J usage is TRBJ2-3, with TRBD1 identical over 8 bases. Germline V gene lookup returns CDR1 KGHDR and CDR2 SFDVKD. The trim removed 4 bases at V and 6 bases at J, leaving 11 bases unmatched. This CDR3 comprises 16 residues.

The CDR3 coding sequence is TGCGCCAGCAGCTTGGAGATGACATCACGGGGGAACACTGAAGCTTTCTTT. Its translation: CASSLEMTSRGNTEAFF. The J gene is TRBJ1-1, the V gene TRBV5-1; D call uncertain. Trimming cost V 0 bases and J 1 base, with 16 bases left between them. CDR3 size: 17 residues. Per germline, CDR1 SGHRS and CDR2 YFSETQ.

The rearrangement joins TRBV7-9 to TRBJ2-2; TRBD2 matches at 11 bases. After removal of 5 bases from V and 3 bases from J, the junction contained 11 bases not matched to a gene. This CDR3 comprises 18 residues. Germline-derived CDR1 and CDR2 are SEHNR and FQNEAQ (reference sequence). The CDR3 bases are TGTGCCAGCAGCCATCTAGCGGGGGGCCCGATATACACCGGGGAGCTGTTTTTT. As protein: CASSHLAGGPIYTGELFF.

On this clone itself: Other nucleotide sequences from this sample produce the same CDR3. The chain uses TRBV9 and TRBJ1-4, with D possibly TRBD1 on 5 matching bases. Germline V gene sequence: CDR1 SGDLS, CDR2 YYNGEE. The ends were cut back, 2 bases at V and 4 bases at J, with 12 bases in the middle. The CDR3 is 15 amino acids. CDR3: CASSVGQPLNEKLFF. CDR3 in DNA: TGTGCCAGCAGCGTGGGGCAGCCACTTAATGAAAAACTGTTTTTT.

The chain recombines TRBV7-2 with TRBJ2-1; D is tentatively TRBD1 or TRBD2 (5 bases each). Trimming removed 0 bases at V and 7 bases at J, with 19 bases between. In germline, CDR1 is SGHTA, CDR2 FQGNSA. The CDR3 totals 17 residues. This CDR3 is CASSLAGDGTPRNEQFF. CDR3 in DNA: TGTGCCAGCAGCTTAGCGGGTGACGGGACCCCAAGGAATGAGCAGTTCTTC.

As concerns this clone: The same CDR3 can be traced to other DNA sequences in this sample. The chain carries TRBV9 and TRBJ2-7; the match to TRBD2 covers 15 bases. V shed 4 bases, J shed 4 bases, and the junction held 3 bases outside the gene matches. This CDR3 spans 15 amino acids. From germline, CDR1 is SGDLS and CDR2 YYNGEE. The chain's CDR3 is CASSPGLAGGYEQYF. The DNA for the CDR3 is TGTGCCAGCAGCCCGGGACTAGCGGGGGGATACGAGCAGTACTTC.

The rearrangement joins TRBV7-9 to TRBJ1-1; D call uncertain. Germline loops: CDR1 SEHNR, CDR2 FQNEAQ (reference sequence). V was trimmed by 0 bases and J by 0 bases, leaving 5 bases between them. The CDR3 covers 14 residues. The CDR3 bases are TGTGCCAGCAGCTTAGCGGGGATGAACACTGAAGCTTTCTTT. Translation: CASSLAGMNTEAFF.

The chain joins TRBV7-9 to TRBJ2-5, with unresolved D. V was clipped by 8 bases and J by 2 bases, with 9 bases between them. The CDR3 consists of 12 residues. Germline V gene data show CDR1 as SEHNR and CDR2 as FQNEAQ (reference sequence). The CDR3 region is CASGMGQETQYF. The CDR3 bases are TGTGCCAGCGGAATGGGACAAGAGACCCAGTACTTC.